Below, 3 T cell receptor beta chains from the same sample are listed, as sequenced in a study of blood T cell repertoires in COVID-19. The assay was immunoSEQ multiplex PCR, and TCRdb's table has in-frame clones only and misses some. This table has about 74,000 clones, about 92% appearing once. The sample taken for sequencing was peripheral blood. These receptors were obtained from a human donor in a cohort sampled during active COVID-19.

CDR3 sequence: CASSQDRTATPNFYGYTF. CDR3 nucleotides: TGTGCCAGCAGCCAAGATCGGACAGCTACACCGAACTTCTATGGCTACACCTTC. The rearrangement joins TRBV3-1 (or the pseudogene TRBV3-2) to TRBJ1-2, with D possibly TRBD1 on 6 matching bases. Germline CDR1 LGHDT, CDR2 YNNKEL (reference sequence). This CDR3 is 18 amino acids long. V lost 0 bases and J lost 4, with 21 bases in between.

This clone appeared many times. The rearrangement joins TRBV6-6 to TRBJ1-3; D gene uncertain. This CDR3 has 13 residues. V was shortened by 5 bases and J by 0 bases, with 5 bases between the two germline ends. The germline gives CDR1 MNHNY, CDR2 SVGAGI (reference sequence). This CDR3 reads CASSASSGNTIYF. Written as DNA, the CDR3 is TGTGCCAGCAGTGCCAGCTCTGGAAACACCATATATTTT.

The chain combines TRBV7-9 with TRBJ1-6; 10 bases are shared with TRBD1. V shed 5 bases, J shed 8 bases, and the junction held 3 bases outside the gene matches. Germline CDR1 SEHNR, CDR2 FQNEAQ (reference sequence). This CDR3 is built from 14 residues. CDR3 amino acids: CASSLTGGYSPLHF. CDR3 nucleotides: TGTGCCAGCAGCCTGACAGGGGGCTATTCACCCCTCCACTTT.